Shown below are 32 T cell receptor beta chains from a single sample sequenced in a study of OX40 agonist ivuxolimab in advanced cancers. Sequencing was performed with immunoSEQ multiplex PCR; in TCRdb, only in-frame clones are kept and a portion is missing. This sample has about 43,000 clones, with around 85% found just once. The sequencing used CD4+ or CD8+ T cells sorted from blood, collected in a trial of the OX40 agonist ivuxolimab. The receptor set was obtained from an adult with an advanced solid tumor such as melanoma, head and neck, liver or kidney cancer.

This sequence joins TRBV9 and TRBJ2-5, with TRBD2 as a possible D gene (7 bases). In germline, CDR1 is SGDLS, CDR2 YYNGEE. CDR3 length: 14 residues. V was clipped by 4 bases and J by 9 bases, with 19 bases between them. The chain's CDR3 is CASSQEGLGGPQYF. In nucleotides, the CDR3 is TGTGCCAGCAGCCAAGAGGGACTGGGGGGGCCCCAGTACTTC.

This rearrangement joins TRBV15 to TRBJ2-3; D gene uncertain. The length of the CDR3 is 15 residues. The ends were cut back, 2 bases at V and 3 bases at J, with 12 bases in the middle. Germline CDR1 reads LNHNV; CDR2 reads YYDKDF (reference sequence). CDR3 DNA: TGTGCCACCAGCAGAATTCCGACCCAAACAGATACGCAGTATTTT. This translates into CATSRIPTQTDTQYF.

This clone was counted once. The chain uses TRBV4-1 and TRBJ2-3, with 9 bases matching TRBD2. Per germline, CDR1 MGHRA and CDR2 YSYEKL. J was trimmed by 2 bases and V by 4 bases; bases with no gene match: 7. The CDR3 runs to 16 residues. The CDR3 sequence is CASSPRERGVTDTQYF. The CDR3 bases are TGCGCCAGCAGCCCGAGGGAGCGGGGGGTCACAGATACGCAGTATTTT.

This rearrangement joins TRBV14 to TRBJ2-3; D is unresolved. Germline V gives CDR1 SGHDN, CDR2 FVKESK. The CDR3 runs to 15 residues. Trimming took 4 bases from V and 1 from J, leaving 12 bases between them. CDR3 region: CASSLIVGGTDTQYF. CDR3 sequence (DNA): TGTGCCAGCAGCCTCATCGTGGGCGGCACAGATACGCAGTATTTT.

The CDR3 bases are TGCAGTGCTTTACTAGCCTACGAGCAGTACTTC. Protein product: CSALLAYEQYF. The rearrangement links TRBV20-1 to TRBJ2-7; D possibly corresponds to TRBD2 (5 bases). CDR1 and CDR2 from the germline V gene are DFQATT and SNEGSKA (reference sequence). CDR3 length equals 11 residues. The V end lost 5 bases, the J end lost 2 bases, and 7 bases lay between the germline ends.

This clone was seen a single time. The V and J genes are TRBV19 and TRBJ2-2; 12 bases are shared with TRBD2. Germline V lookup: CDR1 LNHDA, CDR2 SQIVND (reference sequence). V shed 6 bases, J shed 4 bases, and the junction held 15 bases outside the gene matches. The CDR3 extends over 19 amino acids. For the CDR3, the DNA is TGTGCCAGTAGCGCCCTTGGCCTAGCGGGAGGGAGAAGCACCGGGGAGCTGTTTTTT. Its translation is CASSALGLAGGRSTGELFF.

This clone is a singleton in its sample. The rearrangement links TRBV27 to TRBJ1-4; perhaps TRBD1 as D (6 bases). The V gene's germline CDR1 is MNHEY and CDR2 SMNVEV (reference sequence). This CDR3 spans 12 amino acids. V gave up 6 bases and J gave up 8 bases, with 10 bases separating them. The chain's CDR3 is CASRHQGEKLFF. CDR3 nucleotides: TGTGCCAGCAGACATCAGGGGGAAAAACTGTTTTTT.

The CDR3 region has the DNA TGTGCCAGCAGCTGGACTGTCCAAGAGACCCAGTACTTC. This codes for CASSWTVQETQYF. The rearrangement links TRBV7-2 to TRBJ2-5; possible D gene TRBD2, 5 bases. The CDR3 loop spans 13 amino acids. V dropped 4 bases and J dropped 1 base, with 7 bases sitting between them. Germline V gene data show CDR1 as SGHTA and CDR2 as FQGNSA.

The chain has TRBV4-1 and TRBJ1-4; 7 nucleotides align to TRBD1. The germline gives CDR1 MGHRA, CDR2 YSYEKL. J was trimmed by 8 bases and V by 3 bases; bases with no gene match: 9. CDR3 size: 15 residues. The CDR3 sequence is CASSHVGTAPEKLFF. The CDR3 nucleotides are TGCGCCAGCAGCCACGTCGGGACAGCCCCAGAAAAACTGTTTTTT.

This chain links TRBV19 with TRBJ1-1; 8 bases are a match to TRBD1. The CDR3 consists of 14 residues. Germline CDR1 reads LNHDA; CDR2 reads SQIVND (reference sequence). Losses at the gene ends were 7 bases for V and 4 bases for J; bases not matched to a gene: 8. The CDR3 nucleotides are TGTGCCAGTATGTCAGGGGGCGCTGGCACTGAAGCTTTCTTT. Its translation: CASMSGGAGTEAFF.

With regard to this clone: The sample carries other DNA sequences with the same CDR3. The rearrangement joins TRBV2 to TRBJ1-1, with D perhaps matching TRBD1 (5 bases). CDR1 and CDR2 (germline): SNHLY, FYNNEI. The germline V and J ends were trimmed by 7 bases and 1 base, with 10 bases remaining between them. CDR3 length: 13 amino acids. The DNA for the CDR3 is TGTGCCAGCATGGGCAGGGAGAACACTGAAGCTTTCTTT. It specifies CASMGRENTEAFF. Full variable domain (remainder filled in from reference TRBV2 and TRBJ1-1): EPEVTQTPSHQVTQMGQEVILRCVPISNHLYFYWYRQILGQKVEFLVSFYNNEISEKSEIFDDQFSVERPDGSNFTLKIRSTKLEDSAMYFCASMGRENTEAFFGQGTRLTVV.

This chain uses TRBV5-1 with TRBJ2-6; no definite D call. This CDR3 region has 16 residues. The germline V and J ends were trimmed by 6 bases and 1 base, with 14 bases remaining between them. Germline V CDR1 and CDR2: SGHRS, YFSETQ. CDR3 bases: TGCGCCAGCATATCCGGGCTCTCATCTGGGGCCAACGTCCTGACTTTC. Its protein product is CASISGLSSGANVLTF.

CDR3: CASSLTQGVNQPQHF. The CDR3 nucleotides are TGTGCCAGCAGCTTGACACAGGGGGTCAATCAGCCCCAGCATTTT. The chain couples TRBV5-6 to TRBJ1-5; TRBD1 agrees at 8 bases. The CDR3 is 15 amino acids. Trimming took 1 base from V and 3 from J; bases not matched to a gene: 3. Germline V gives CDR1 SGHDT, CDR2 YYEEEE.

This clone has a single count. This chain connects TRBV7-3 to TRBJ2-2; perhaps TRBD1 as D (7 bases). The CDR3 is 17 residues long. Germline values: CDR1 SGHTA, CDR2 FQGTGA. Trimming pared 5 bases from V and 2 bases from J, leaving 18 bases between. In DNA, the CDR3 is TGTGCCAGCAGCCCCTCGGGCAGGGGGGTTAACACCGGGGAGCTGTTTTTT. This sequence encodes CASSPSGRGVNTGELFF.

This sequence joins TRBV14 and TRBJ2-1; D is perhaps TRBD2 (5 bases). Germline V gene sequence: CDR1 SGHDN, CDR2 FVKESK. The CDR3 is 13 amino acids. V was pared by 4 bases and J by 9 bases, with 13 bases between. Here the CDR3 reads CASSLPHGVEQFF. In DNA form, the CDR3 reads TGTGCCAGCAGCCTCCCTCACGGGGTTGAGCAGTTCTTC.

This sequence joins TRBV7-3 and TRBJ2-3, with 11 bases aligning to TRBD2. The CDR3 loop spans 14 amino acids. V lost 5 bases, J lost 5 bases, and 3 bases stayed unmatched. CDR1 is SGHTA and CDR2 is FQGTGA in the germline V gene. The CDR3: CASSPGLAGDTQYF. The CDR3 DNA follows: TGTGCCAGCAGCCCAGGACTAGCGGGAGATACGCAGTATTTT.

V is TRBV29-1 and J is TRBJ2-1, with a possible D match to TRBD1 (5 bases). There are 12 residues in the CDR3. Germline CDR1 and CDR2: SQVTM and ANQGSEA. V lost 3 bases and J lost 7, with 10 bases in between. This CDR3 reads CSVDRARNEQFF. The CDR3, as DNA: TGCAGCGTTGACAGGGCCCGGAATGAGCAGTTCTTC.

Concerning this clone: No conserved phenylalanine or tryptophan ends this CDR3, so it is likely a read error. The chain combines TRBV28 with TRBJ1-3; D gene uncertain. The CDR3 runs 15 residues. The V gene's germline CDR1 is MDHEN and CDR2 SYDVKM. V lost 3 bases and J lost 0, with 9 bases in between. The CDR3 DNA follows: TGTGCCAGCAGTTTTGGGAGAGACTCTGGAAACACCATATATCTT. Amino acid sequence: CASSFGRDSGNTIYL.

CDR3 loop: CASSFPGTGSSPLHF. CDR3 DNA: TGTGCCAGCAGCTTTCCCGGGACAGGGAGTTCACCCCTCCACTTT. The V gene is TRBV5-4, the J gene TRBJ1-6; 9 bases line up with TRBD1. V lost 2 bases to trimming and J lost 9 bases; unmatched junction nucleotides: 6. This CDR3 comprises 15 residues. CDR1 and CDR2 (germline): SGHNT, YYREEE (reference sequence).

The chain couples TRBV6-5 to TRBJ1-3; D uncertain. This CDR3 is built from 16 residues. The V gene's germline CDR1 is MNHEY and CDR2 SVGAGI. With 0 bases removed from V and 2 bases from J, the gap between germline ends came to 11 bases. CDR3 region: CASSYSGLGTGNTIYF. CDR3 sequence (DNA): TGTGCCAGCAGTTACTCGGGGTTGGGGACTGGAAACACCATATATTTT.

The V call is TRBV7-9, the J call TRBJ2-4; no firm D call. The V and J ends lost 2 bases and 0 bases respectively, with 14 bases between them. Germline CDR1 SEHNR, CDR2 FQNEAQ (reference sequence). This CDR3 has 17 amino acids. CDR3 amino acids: CASSLFLAGLAKNIQYF. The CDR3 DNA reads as TGTGCCAGCAGCTTATTCCTTGCCGGGCTAGCCAAAAACATTCAGTACTTC.

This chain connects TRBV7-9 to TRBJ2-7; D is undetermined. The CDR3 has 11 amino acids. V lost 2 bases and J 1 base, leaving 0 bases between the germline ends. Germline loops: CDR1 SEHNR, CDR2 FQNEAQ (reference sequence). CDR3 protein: CASSLSYEQYF. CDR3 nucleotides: TGTGCCAGCAGCTTATCCTACGAGCAGTACTTC.

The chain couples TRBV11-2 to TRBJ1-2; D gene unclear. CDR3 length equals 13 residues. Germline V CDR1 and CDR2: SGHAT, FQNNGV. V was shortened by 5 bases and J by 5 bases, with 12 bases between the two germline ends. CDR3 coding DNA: TGTGCCAGCAGCCCAGGCGTACAGTATGGCTACACCTTC. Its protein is CASSPGVQYGYTF.

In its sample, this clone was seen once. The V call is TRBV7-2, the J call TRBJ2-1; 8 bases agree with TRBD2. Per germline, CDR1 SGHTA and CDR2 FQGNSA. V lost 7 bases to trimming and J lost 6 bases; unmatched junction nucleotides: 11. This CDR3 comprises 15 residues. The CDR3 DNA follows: TGTGCCAGCACCCTCGCTAGGGGGACTAGCAATGAGCAGTTCTTC. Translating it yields CASTLARGTSNEQFF.

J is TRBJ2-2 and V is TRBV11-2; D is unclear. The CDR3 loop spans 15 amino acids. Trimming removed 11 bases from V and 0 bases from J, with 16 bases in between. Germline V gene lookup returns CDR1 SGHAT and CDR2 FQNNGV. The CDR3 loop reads CASARYGANTGELFF. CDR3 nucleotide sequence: TGTGCCTCCGCCCGGTACGGTGCGAACACCGGGGAGCTGTTTTTT.

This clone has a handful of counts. The CDR3 bases are TGTGCCAGCAGCCGTGGGGCAGGGGAGATTGTCGGGGAGCTGTTTTTT. Its protein product is CASSRGAGEIVGELFF. V gene TRBV7-6 combines with J gene TRBJ2-2; possibly TRBD1 for D (6 bases). From germline, CDR1 is SGHVS and CDR2 FNYEAQ. Trimming stripped 5 bases from V and 7 bases from J, with 20 bases between. The CDR3 is made up of 16 amino acids.

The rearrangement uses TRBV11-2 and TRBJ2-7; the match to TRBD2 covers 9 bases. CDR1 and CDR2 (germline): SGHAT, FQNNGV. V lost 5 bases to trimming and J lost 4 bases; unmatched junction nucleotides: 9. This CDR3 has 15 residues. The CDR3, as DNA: TGTGCCAGCAGCCAAGCGGGGACTAGCTGGTACGAGCAGTACTTC. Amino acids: CASSQAGTSWYEQYF.

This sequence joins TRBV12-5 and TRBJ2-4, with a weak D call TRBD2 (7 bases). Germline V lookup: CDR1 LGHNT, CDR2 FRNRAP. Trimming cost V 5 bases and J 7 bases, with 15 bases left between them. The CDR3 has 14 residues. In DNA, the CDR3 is TGTGCTAGTGGTCGGGGGGCAGGTGGGAACATTCAGTACTTC. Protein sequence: CASGRGAGGNIQYF.

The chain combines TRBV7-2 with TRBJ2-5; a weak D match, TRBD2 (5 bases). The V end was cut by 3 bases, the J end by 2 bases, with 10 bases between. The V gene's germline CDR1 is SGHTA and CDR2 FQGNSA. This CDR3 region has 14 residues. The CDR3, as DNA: TGTGCCAGCAGCTTTGGGGTAGCGCAAGAGACCCAGTACTTC. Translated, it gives CASSFGVAQETQYF.

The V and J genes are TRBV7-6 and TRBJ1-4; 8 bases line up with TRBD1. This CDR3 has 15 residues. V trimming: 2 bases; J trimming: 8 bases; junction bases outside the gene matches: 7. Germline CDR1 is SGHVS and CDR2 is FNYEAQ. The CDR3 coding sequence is TGTGCCAGCAGCTTATGGCCAGGGGGCGAAGAAAAACTGTTTTTT. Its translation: CASSLWPGGEEKLFF.

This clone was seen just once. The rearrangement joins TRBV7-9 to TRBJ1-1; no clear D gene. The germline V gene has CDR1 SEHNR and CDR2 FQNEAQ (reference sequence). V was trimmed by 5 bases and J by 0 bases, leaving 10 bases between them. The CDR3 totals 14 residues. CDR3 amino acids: CASSPPPVNTEAFF. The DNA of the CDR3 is TGTGCCAGCAGCCCCCCCCCGGTGAACACTGAAGCTTTCTTT.

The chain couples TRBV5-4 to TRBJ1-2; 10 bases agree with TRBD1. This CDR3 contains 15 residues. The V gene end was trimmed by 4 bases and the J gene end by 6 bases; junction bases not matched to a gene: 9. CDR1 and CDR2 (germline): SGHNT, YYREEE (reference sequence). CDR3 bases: TGTGCCAGCAGCCAAAATCCGGGACAGGGGAATGGCTACACCTTC. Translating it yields CASSQNPGQGNGYTF.